This TCR beta chain was obtained from a study of blood T cell repertoires in COVID-19. The CDR3 is 12 residues long. With 6 bases clipped from V and 4 bases from J, the junction kept 0 bases outside the gene matches. Libraries were prepared by immunoSEQ multiplex PCR; TCRdb keeps only in-frame clonotypes and omits some of them. The sample holds tens of thousands of clones, about 74% seen once. The material sequenced was peripheral blood. V gene TRBV12-3 or TRBV12-4 combines with J gene TRBJ2-5; 9 bases map to TRBD1. The sequence was collected from a man between 65 and 85 years old with COVID-19, enrolled during active disease. The CDR3, as DNA: TGTGCCAGCAGGGGACAGGGAGAGACCCAGTACTTC. This translates into CASRGQGETQYF.